Listed below are T cell receptor beta chains from one sample, sequenced in a study of T-cell reconstitution after alpha-beta-depleted transplantation in children. TCRdb itself ran the PCR reads through MiXCR, one entry per CDR3 protein. The profile shows about 610,000 distinct CDR3 sequences, over 9.5% of them singletons. Sequenced here: PBMCs from the stem cell graft donor, sampled from the stem cell graft. These receptors were taken from a human donor who donated a stem cell graft to a child with acute myeloid leukemia. Each CDR3 is given without its conserved first and last residue. The D gene is left open where the match is weak. For some rows the clone size is stated as once, few or many, or as a class when expanded; others skip it.

j_call clone_size v_call d_call cdr3_aa
TRBJ2-7 many TRBV9 TRBD1 ASSVATGGYEQY
TRBJ2-7 NA TRBV5-1 NA ASSLVERSYEQY
TRBJ2-7 NA TRBV3-1 TRBD2 ASSQGGGNSYEQY
TRBJ2-4 few TRBV28 NA ASSRLQVAKNIQY
TRBJ2-1 NA TRBV12-3/TRBV12-4 TRBD2 ASSSGLAGAFDEQF
TRBJ2-1 many TRBV20-1 TRBD1 SARDPGQGPYNEQF
TRBJ2-3 few TRBV20-1 TRBD2 SARVGLATQY
TRBJ1-1 NA TRBV29-1 TRBD1 SVRQGDTEAF
TRBJ1-5 many TRBV7-2 NA ASSLYWGDTQPQH
TRBJ2-1 many TRBV20-1 TRBD2 SAAGTSGSQDNEQF
TRBJ2-7 many TRBV20-1 TRBD2 SAAGRTSGMEQY
TRBJ2-1 many TRBV5-1 NA ASSPGQSWASGVYNEQF
TRBJ2-4 NA TRBV29-1 NA SVEDGRTDRTRNIQY
TRBJ2-7 once TRBV4-3 NA ASSQDGLGGRQY
TRBJ2-4 few TRBV2 TRBD1 ASTGQGVLKNIQY
TRBJ1-1 NA TRBV29-1 NA SVTPWGENTEAF
TRBJ2-7 NA TRBV6-1 TRBD1 ASSRAGQGENSWQY
TRBJ1-2 NA TRBV29-1 NA SSFGGGFVGYT
TRBJ2-7 many TRBV28 NA ASSLRQRDEQY
TRBJ2-7 few TRBV6-1 TRBD2 ASSTGGIYEQY
TRBJ1-6 many TRBV20-1 TRBD1 SAVGQGHNSPLH
TRBJ2-1 NA TRBV18 NA ASSSQADEQF
TRBJ1-6 few TRBV7-9 TRBD1 ASDEQGSYNSPLH
TRBJ1-1 few TRBV7-2 NA ASSLASRNTEAF
TRBJ2-3 many TRBV20-1 TRBD2 SARDRITATSGPQY
TRBJ2-7 NA TRBV18 NA ASSPRGTGAATYEQY
TRBJ2-5 many TRBV20-1 NA SARDSREVRETQY
TRBJ2-2 many TRBV29-1 NA SVAQGVGRTGELF